Listed below are T cell receptor beta chains from one sample, sequenced in a study of cytomegalovirus exposure and HLA in healthy donors. Assay used: immunoSEQ multiplex PCR; TCRdb lists only in-frame clones, some missing. This sample has approximately 140,000 clones, with approximately 80% found just once. Sequences were obtained from PBMCs. These TCRs come from a man aged 40-50 years in good health and CMV-seronegative. Both conserved end residues are part of each CDR3. D genes are given only for firm matches. Rows may omit the clone size; those that give it use once, few, many or a size class.

d_call: .
clone_size: .
v_call: TRBV7-2
j_call: TRBJ2-7
cdr3_nt: TGTGCCAGCAGCCAAGGGGTTGGATCCTACGAGCAGTACTTC
cdr3_aa: CASSQGVGSYEQYF

d_call: .
clone_size: once
v_call: TRBV5-1
j_call: TRBJ1-1
cdr3_nt: TGCGCCAGCGGGGCCACAGGGAGAGAAAACACTGAAGCTTTCTTT
cdr3_aa: CASGATGRENTEAFF

d_call: TRBD2
clone_size: once
v_call: TRBV28
j_call: TRBJ2-3
cdr3_nt: TGTGCCAGCAGTTTAGCCGCAGCGGGAGCAGATACGCAGTATTTT
cdr3_aa: CASSLAAAGADTQYF

d_call: TRBD1
clone_size: .
v_call: TRBV2
j_call: TRBJ1-3
cdr3_nt: TGTGCCAGCAGGGAGACGGGGACAGGCCTCGATCACACCATATATTTT
cdr3_aa: CASRETGTGLDHTIYF

d_call: TRBD1
clone_size: .
v_call: TRBV11-2
j_call: TRBJ2-7
cdr3_nt: TGTGCCAGCAGCTTAGATTCCGGACAGGGAACCTACGAGCAGTACTTC
cdr3_aa: CASSLDSGQGTYEQYF

d_call: .
clone_size: .
v_call: TRBV5-1
j_call: TRBJ2-3
cdr3_nt: TGCGCCAGCAGCTTCAACAGGGCTTATAGCACAGATACGCAGTATTTT
cdr3_aa: CASSFNRAYSTDTQYF

d_call: TRBD1
clone_size: .
v_call: TRBV28
j_call: TRBJ1-1
cdr3_nt: TGTGCCAGCAGTTTATTCGGGACAGGGGTCGAGAACACTGAAGCTTTCTTT
cdr3_aa: CASSLFGTGVENTEAFF

d_call: .
clone_size: .
v_call: TRBV4-1
j_call: TRBJ1-2
cdr3_nt: TGCGCCAGCAGCCAAGCGAGGGCGGCGGGAGCGGGAGGCTACACCTTC
cdr3_aa: CASSQARAAGAGGYTF

d_call: TRBD2
clone_size: .
v_call: TRBV2
j_call: TRBJ2-3
cdr3_nt: TGTGCCAGCAGTGAGGGTAGCGGGGGCACAGATACGCAGTATTTT
cdr3_aa: CASSEGSGGTDTQYF

d_call: TRBD1
clone_size: few
v_call: TRBV28
j_call: TRBJ1-2
cdr3_nt: TGTGCCAGCAGCCCCCAGACAGGGGCAAACTATGGCTACACCTTC
cdr3_aa: CASSPQTGANYGYTF

d_call: .
clone_size: few
v_call: TRBV5-1
j_call: TRBJ2-7
cdr3_nt: TGCGCCAGCAGCTTGGAGCTAGGGGGCTCCTACGAGCAGTACTTC
cdr3_aa: CASSLELGGSYEQYF

d_call: .
clone_size: .
v_call: TRBV6-1
j_call: TRBJ1-1
cdr3_nt: TGTGCCAGCAGTGAAGCAACAGGGAACACTGAAGCTTTCTTT
cdr3_aa: CASSEATGNTEAFF

d_call: .
clone_size: .
v_call: TRBV7-9
j_call: TRBJ1-4
cdr3_nt: TGTGCCAGCAGCTTAGTCTGGCCATTGGATGAAAAACTGTTTTTT
cdr3_aa: CASSLVWPLDEKLFF

d_call: .
clone_size: few
v_call: TRBV7-3
j_call: TRBJ1-1
cdr3_nt: TGTGCCAGCAGCTCCAAATCCCGGGCCCCGGGGGGCATGGACACTGAAGCTTTCTTT
cdr3_aa: CASSSKSRAPGGMDTEAFF

d_call: TRBD2
clone_size: once
v_call: TRBV4-3
j_call: TRBJ2-1
cdr3_nt: TGCGCCAGCAGCCGGCGGACTAGCGGTGAGCAGTTCTTC
cdr3_aa: CASSRRTSGEQFF

d_call: .
clone_size: .
v_call: TRBV5-6
j_call: TRBJ1-2
cdr3_nt: TGTGCCTACAGTTGGGGGGGAGAAGGCTACACCTTC
cdr3_aa: CAYSWGGEGYTF

d_call: .
clone_size: once
v_call: TRBV5-6
j_call: TRBJ2-5
cdr3_nt: TGTGCCAGCAGCTTGAATGAGGGGGTACCCCTCCAAGAGACCCAGTACTTC
cdr3_aa: CASSLNEGVPLQETQYF

d_call: .
clone_size: .
v_call: TRBV5-4
j_call: TRBJ2-5
cdr3_nt: TGTGCCAGCAGCTCACTAACTAGGACAGACCAAGAGACCCAGTACTTC
cdr3_aa: CASSSLTRTDQETQYF

d_call: .
clone_size: .
v_call: TRBV7-9
j_call: TRBJ2-1
cdr3_nt: TGTGCCAGCAGCTTCACGCGGGTCGATGAGCAGTTCTTC
cdr3_aa: CASSFTRVDEQFF

d_call: .
clone_size: .
v_call: TRBV10-3
j_call: TRBJ2-1
cdr3_nt: TGTGCCATCAGTGATCCCCGCGGTGATGAGCAGTTCTTC
cdr3_aa: CAISDPRGDEQFF

d_call: .
clone_size: .
v_call: TRBV27
j_call: TRBJ1-3
cdr3_nt: TGTGCCAGCAGTCCAAACCATATGAGCTCTGGAAACACCATATATTTT
cdr3_aa: CASSPNHMSSGNTIYF

d_call: TRBD2
clone_size: .
v_call: TRBV2
j_call: TRBJ2-3
cdr3_nt: TGTGCCAGCAGGGATAGAAGACTAGCGGGGTTCACAGATACGCAGTATTTT
cdr3_aa: CASRDRRLAGFTDTQYF

d_call: TRBD1
clone_size: .
v_call: TRBV29-1
j_call: TRBJ2-7
cdr3_nt: TGCAGCGTTATCGGACAGGGGGCCCACGAGCAGTACTTC
cdr3_aa: CSVIGQGAHEQYF

d_call: .
clone_size: .
v_call: TRBV20-1
j_call: TRBJ2-5
cdr3_nt: TGCAGTGCTAGTCCCGAGGAGACCCAGTACTTC
cdr3_aa: CSASPEETQYF

d_call: .
clone_size: few
v_call: TRBV7-2
j_call: TRBJ2-2
cdr3_nt: TGTGCCAGCAGCTTCCGACGGGACACCGGGGAGCTGTTTTTT
cdr3_aa: CASSFRRDTGELFF

d_call: TRBD2
clone_size: .
v_call: TRBV28
j_call: TRBJ2-7
cdr3_nt: TGTGCCAGCAGGGACCCGGGACTAGCTTACGAGCAGTACTTC
cdr3_aa: CASRDPGLAYEQYF

d_call: TRBD1
clone_size: .
v_call: TRBV11-2
j_call: TRBJ2-3
cdr3_nt: TGTGCCAGCAGCTTACGGACAGGGGCTAGCACAGATACGCAGTATTTT
cdr3_aa: CASSLRTGASTDTQYF

d_call: TRBD1
clone_size: .
v_call: TRBV28
j_call: TRBJ1-2
cdr3_nt: TGTGCCAGCATCTCCGGGACAGGGACCTATGGCTACACCTTC
cdr3_aa: CASISGTGTYGYTF

d_call: .
clone_size: .
v_call: TRBV6-6
j_call: TRBJ2-1
cdr3_nt: TGTGCCAGCAGTTACGACGCGGGAACCGCCTACAATGAGCAGTTCTTC
cdr3_aa: CASSYDAGTAYNEQFF

d_call: TRBD1
clone_size: .
v_call: TRBV30
j_call: TRBJ2-3
cdr3_nt: TGTGCCTGGAGGACAGGGGAATACACAGATACGCAGTATTTT
cdr3_aa: CAWRTGEYTDTQYF

d_call: TRBD1
clone_size: few
v_call: TRBV5-1
j_call: TRBJ1-4
cdr3_nt: TGCGCCAGCAGTTCGGAACCCTCCGGGACAGCTGAAAAACTGTTTTTT
cdr3_aa: CASSSEPSGTAEKLFF

d_call: TRBD1
clone_size: .
v_call: TRBV4-1
j_call: TRBJ2-7
cdr3_nt: TGCGCCAGCAGCCCCGGACAGGGCTTCCACTACGAGCAGTACTTC
cdr3_aa: CASSPGQGFHYEQYF

d_call: .
clone_size: .
v_call: TRBV28
j_call: TRBJ2-7
cdr3_nt: TGTGCCAGCAGTTTATCAGTAGGAGTCCCCTACGAGCAGTACTTC
cdr3_aa: CASSLSVGVPYEQYF

d_call: TRBD1
clone_size: .
v_call: TRBV5-4
j_call: TRBJ1-2
cdr3_nt: TGTGCCAGCAGCTTGAGTTGGACAGGGGGCGTAGGCTACACCTTC
cdr3_aa: CASSLSWTGGVGYTF

d_call: .
clone_size: few
v_call: TRBV2
j_call: TRBJ1-2
cdr3_nt: TGTGCCAGCAGTGAAATTCCCGCCAGGGCTCCCTATGGCTACACCTTC
cdr3_aa: CASSEIPARAPYGYTF

d_call: TRBD2
clone_size: .
v_call: TRBV10-1
j_call: TRBJ2-5
cdr3_nt: TGCGCCAGCAGTCCAGGGACTAGGGATTTTAAAGAGACCCAGTACTTC
cdr3_aa: CASSPGTRDFKETQYF

d_call: .
clone_size: .
v_call: TRBV5-5
j_call: TRBJ2-7
cdr3_nt: TGTGCCAGCAGCTCATATGGGGGCTATGCGAACGAGCAGTACTTC
cdr3_aa: CASSSYGGYANEQYF

d_call: TRBD2
clone_size: .
v_call: TRBV7-9
j_call: TRBJ2-4
cdr3_nt: TGTGCCAGCAGCTTAGTGCTAGCGGGGGAGCTAGCCAAAAACATTCAGTACTTC
cdr3_aa: CASSLVLAGELAKNIQYF

d_call: TRBD2
clone_size: .
v_call: TRBV7-9
j_call: TRBJ2-7
cdr3_nt: TGTTCCAGCAGCTTAAGGGACTACCCCCTCGAGCAGTACTTC
cdr3_aa: CSSSLRDYPLEQYF

d_call: TRBD1
clone_size: .
v_call: TRBV29-1
j_call: TRBJ2-2
cdr3_nt: TGCAGCGTCTCGGGACAGGGAATCGGGGAGCTGTTTTTT
cdr3_aa: CSVSGQGIGELFF

d_call: .
clone_size: .
v_call: TRBV27
j_call: TRBJ2-5
cdr3_nt: TGTGCCACCCCGAGGGAGACCCAGTACTTC
cdr3_aa: CATPRETQYF

d_call: TRBD1
clone_size: .
v_call: TRBV25-1
j_call: TRBJ1-3
cdr3_nt: TGTGCCAGCAGTGAGGCCACGGGACAGGGTTCTGGAAACACCATATATTTT
cdr3_aa: CASSEATGQGSGNTIYF

d_call: .
clone_size: .
v_call: TRBV6-4
j_call: TRBJ2-7
cdr3_nt: TGTGCCAGCAGTCCACTTGTTTCGTCGCCGGTCTCCTACGAGCAGTACTTC
cdr3_aa: CASSPLVSSPVSYEQYF

d_call: TRBD2
clone_size: few
v_call: TRBV4-2
j_call: TRBJ2-2
cdr3_nt: TGTGCCAGCAGCCAAGATCCTAGCGGGGGCCATAACACCGGGGAGCTGTTTTTT
cdr3_aa: CASSQDPSGGHNTGELFF

d_call: TRBD2
clone_size: .
v_call: TRBV27
j_call: TRBJ2-3
cdr3_nt: TGTGCCAGCAGCCCCCGCGGGGCCCGGGGGGTGGGAGATACGCAGTATTTT
cdr3_aa: CASSPRGARGVGDTQYF

d_call: .
clone_size: .
v_call: TRBV7-6
j_call: TRBJ2-6
cdr3_nt: TGTGCCAGCAGCTTAGCTGGGGCCAACGGCCTGACTTTC
cdr3_aa: CASSLAGANGLTF

d_call: TRBD1
clone_size: .
v_call: TRBV25-1
j_call: TRBJ2-2
cdr3_nt: TGTGCCAGCAGTGCGACAGGGCTCGCGAACACCGGGGAGCTGTTTTTT
cdr3_aa: CASSATGLANTGELFF

d_call: TRBD2
clone_size: .
v_call: TRBV7-9
j_call: TRBJ2-5
cdr3_nt: TGTGCCAGCAGCTTAAAGCCCCTAGCGGGAGCGGGGGGAGGACCCCAGTACTTC
cdr3_aa: CASSLKPLAGAGGGPQYF

d_call: .
clone_size: .
v_call: TRBV18
j_call: TRBJ1-3
cdr3_nt: TGTGCCAGCTCACCACCGGGCGACAGCCATGGAAACACCATATATTTT
cdr3_aa: CASSPPGDSHGNTIYF

d_call: TRBD1
clone_size: .
v_call: TRBV27
j_call: TRBJ2-1
cdr3_nt: TGTGCCAGCAGTGCCGAGGACAGGGACCGAGCCTACAATGAGCAGTTCTTC
cdr3_aa: CASSAEDRDRAYNEQFF

d_call: .
clone_size: .
v_call: TRBV7-6
j_call: TRBJ1-5
cdr3_nt: TGTGCCAGCAGCTCCGGGACATATAATCAGCCCCAGCATTTT
cdr3_aa: CASSSGTYNQPQHF

d_call: .
clone_size: once
v_call: TRBV2
j_call: TRBJ1-6
cdr3_nt: TGTGCCAGCAGTGAAGCTCCACAGCGGGGCTCACCCCTCCACTTT
cdr3_aa: CASSEAPQRGSPLHF

d_call: TRBD1
clone_size: .
v_call: TRBV30
j_call: TRBJ1-4
cdr3_nt: TGTGCCTGGAGTGGGACAGGAGATAATGAAAAACTGTTTTTT
cdr3_aa: CAWSGTGDNEKLFF

d_call: .
clone_size: .
v_call: TRBV30
j_call: TRBJ2-7
cdr3_nt: TGTGCCTGGAGTGCTTCCTACGAGCAGTACTTC
cdr3_aa: CAWSASYEQYF

d_call: .
clone_size: .
v_call: TRBV6-4
j_call: TRBJ2-1
cdr3_nt: TGTGCCAGCAGTGACCCCCATACAAGTAGCGAGCAGTTCTTC
cdr3_aa: CASSDPHTSSEQFF